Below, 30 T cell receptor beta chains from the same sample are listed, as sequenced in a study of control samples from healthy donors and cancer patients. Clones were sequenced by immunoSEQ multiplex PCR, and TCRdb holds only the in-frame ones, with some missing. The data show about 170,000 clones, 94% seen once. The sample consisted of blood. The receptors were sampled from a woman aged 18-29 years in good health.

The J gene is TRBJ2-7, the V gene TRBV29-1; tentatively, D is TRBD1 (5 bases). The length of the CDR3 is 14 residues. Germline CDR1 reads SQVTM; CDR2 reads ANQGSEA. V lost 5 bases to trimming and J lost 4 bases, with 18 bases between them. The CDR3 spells CSVSRAQATYEQYF. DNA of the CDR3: TGCAGCGTTAGCAGGGCACAGGCCACTTACGAGCAGTACTTC.

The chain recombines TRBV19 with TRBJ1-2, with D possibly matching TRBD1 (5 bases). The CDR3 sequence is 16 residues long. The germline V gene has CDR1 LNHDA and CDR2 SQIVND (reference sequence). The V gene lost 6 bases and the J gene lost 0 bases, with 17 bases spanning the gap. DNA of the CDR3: TGTGCCAGTAGGAGGCAGGGAAGGGGCCCTAACTATGGCTACACCTTC. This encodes CASRRQGRGPNYGYTF.

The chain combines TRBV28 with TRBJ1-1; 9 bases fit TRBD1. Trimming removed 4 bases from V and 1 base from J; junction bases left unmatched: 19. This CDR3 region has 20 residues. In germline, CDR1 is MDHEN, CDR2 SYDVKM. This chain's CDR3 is CASSSQNYRDRDLQNTEAFF. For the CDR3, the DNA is TGTGCCAGCAGTTCCCAAAACTACCGGGACAGGGACTTACAGAACACTGAAGCTTTCTTT.

This CDR3 reads CASKLDSRLHNEQFF. The DNA for the CDR3 is TGTGCCAGCAAACTGGACTCCCGACTCCACAATGAGCAGTTCTTC. The chain couples TRBV6-5 to TRBJ2-1; maybe TRBD2 (5 bases). V was shortened by 7 bases and J by 5 bases, with 18 bases between the two germline ends. The length of the CDR3 is 15 residues. Germline CDR1 and CDR2: MNHEY and SVGAGI.

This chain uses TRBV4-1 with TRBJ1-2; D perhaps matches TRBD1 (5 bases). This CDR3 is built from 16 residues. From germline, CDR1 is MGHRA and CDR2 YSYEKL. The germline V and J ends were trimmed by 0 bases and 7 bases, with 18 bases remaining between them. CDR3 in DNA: TGCGCCAGCAGCCAAGAAATGGGGGAAGGTCTTCGTGGCTACACCTTC. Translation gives CASSQEMGEGLRGYTF.

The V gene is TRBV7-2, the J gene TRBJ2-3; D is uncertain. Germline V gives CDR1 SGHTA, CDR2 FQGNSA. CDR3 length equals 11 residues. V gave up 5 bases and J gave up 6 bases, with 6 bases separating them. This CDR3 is CASSLRDTQYF. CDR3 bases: TGTGCCAGCAGCCTCAGGGATACGCAGTATTTT.

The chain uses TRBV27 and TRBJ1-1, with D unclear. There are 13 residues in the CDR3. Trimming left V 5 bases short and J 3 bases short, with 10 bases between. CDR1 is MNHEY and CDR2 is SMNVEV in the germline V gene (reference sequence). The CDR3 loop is CASSRPADTEAFF. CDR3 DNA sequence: TGTGCCAGCAGTAGGCCCGCGGACACTGAAGCTTTCTTT.

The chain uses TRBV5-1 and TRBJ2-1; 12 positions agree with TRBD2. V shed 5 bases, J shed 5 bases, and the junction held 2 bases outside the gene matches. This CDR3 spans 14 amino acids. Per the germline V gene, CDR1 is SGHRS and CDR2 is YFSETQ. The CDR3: CASRRTSGDNEQFF. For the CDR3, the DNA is TGCGCCAGCAGACGGACTAGCGGGGACAATGAGCAGTTCTTC.

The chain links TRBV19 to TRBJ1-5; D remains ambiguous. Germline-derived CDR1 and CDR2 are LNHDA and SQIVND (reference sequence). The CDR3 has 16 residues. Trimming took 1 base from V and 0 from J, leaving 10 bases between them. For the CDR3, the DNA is TGTGCCAGTAGTATAGTCCCAGGAAATAGCAATCAGCCCCAGCATTTT. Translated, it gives CASSIVPGNSNQPQHF.

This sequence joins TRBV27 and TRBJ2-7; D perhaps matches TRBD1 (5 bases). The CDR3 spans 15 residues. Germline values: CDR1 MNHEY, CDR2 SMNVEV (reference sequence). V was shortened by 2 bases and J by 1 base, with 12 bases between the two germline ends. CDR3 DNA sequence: TGTGCCAGCAGTTTAGGTTGGGGCAGGTCCTACGAGCAGTACTTC. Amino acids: CASSLGWGRSYEQYF.

The CDR3 loop reads CAISETTGTRDNEQFF. For the CDR3, the DNA is TGTGCCATCAGTGAGACTACCGGGACTAGGGATAATGAGCAGTTCTTC. This chain connects TRBV10-3 to TRBJ2-1; 8 bases line up with TRBD2. This CDR3 spans 16 amino acids. Germline CDR1 is ENHRY and CDR2 is SYGVKD. After removal of 2 bases from V and 7 bases from J, the junction contained 10 bases not matched to a gene.

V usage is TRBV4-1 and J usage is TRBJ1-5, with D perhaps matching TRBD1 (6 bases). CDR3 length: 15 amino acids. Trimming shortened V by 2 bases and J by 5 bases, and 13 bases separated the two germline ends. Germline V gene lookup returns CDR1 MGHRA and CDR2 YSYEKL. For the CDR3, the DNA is TGCGCCAGCAGCCAATACTCGGGGGCTGATCAGCCCCAGCATTTT. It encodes CASSQYSGADQPQHF.

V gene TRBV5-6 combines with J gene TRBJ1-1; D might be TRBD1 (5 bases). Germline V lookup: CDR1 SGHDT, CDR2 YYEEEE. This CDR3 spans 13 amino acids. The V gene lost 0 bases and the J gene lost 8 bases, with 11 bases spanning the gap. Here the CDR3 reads CASSLGGYLEAFF. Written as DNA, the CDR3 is TGTGCCAGCAGCTTGGGGGGGTATTTGGAAGCTTTCTTT.

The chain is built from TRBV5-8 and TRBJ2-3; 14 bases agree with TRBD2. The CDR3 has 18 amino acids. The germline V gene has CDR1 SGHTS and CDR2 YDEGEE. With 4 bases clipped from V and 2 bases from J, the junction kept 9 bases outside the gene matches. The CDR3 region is CASSPGLAGVPLTDTQYF. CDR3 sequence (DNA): TGTGCCAGCAGCCCGGGACTAGCGGGAGTTCCCCTCACAGATACGCAGTATTTT.

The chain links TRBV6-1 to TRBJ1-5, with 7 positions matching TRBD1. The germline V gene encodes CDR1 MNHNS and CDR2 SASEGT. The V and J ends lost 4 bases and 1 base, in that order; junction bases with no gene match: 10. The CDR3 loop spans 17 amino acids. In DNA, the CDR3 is TGTGCCAGCAGTGGAGGGGGGACAGTTCGGAGCAATCAGCCCCAGCATTTT. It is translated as CASSGGGTVRSNQPQHF.

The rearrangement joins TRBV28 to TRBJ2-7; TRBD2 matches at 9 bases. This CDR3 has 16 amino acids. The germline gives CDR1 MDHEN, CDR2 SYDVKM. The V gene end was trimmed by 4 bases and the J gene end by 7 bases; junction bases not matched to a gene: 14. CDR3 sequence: CASSSLKRGASEEQYF. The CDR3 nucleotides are TGTGCCAGCAGTTCTCTTAAGCGGGGGGCCTCGGAGGAGCAGTACTTC.

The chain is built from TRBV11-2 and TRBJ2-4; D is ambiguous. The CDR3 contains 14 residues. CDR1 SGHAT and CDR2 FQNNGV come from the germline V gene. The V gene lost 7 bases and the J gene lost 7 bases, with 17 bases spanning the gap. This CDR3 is CASTPIQTVNIQYF. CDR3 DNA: TGTGCCAGCACACCCATACAAACGGTGAACATTCAGTACTTC.

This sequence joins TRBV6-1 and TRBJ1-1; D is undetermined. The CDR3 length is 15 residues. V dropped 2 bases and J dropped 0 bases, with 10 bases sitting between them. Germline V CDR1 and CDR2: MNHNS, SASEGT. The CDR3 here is CASSEMWIMNTEAFF. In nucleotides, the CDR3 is TGTGCCAGCAGTGAAATGTGGATCATGAACACTGAAGCTTTCTTT.

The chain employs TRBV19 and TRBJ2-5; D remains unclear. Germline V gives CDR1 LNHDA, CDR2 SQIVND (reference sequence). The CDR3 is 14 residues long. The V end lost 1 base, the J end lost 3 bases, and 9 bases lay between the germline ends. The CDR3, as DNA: TGTGCCAGTAGTATAGGCGGTAGGGAAGAGACCCAGTACTTC. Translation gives CASSIGGREETQYF.

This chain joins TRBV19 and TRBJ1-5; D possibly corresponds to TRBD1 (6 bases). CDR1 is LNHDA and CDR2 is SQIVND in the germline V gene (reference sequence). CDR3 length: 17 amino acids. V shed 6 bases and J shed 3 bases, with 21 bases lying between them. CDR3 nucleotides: TGTGCCAGTAGGGCCGGGGGGTCGTGGGGACACAATCAGCCCCAGCATTTT. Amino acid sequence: CASRAGGSWGHNQPQHF. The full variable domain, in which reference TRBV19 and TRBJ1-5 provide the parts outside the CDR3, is DGGITQSPKYLFRKEGQNVTLSCEQNLNHDAMYWYRQDPGQGLRLIYYSQIVNDFQKGDIAEGYSVSREKKESFPLTVTSAQKNPTAFYLCASRAGGSWGHNQPQHFGDGTRLSIL.

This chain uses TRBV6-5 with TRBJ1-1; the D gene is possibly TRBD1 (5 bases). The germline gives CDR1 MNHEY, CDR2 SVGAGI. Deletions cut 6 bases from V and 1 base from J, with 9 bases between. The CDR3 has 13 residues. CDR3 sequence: CASRPQGNTEAFF. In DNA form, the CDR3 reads TGTGCCAGCAGACCCCAGGGGAACACTGAAGCTTTCTTT.

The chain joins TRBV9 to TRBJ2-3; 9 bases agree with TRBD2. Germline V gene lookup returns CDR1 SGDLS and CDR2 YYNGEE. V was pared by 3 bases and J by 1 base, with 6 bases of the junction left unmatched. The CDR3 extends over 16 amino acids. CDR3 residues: CASSAYKRGGTDTQYF. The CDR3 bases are TGTGCCAGCAGCGCCTATAAGCGGGGGGGCACAGATACGCAGTATTTT.

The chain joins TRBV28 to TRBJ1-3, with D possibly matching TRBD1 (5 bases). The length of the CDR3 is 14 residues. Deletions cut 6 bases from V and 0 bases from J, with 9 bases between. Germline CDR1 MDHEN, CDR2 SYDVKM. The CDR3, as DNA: TGTGCCAGCAGCAGGGTGTTCTCTGGAAACACCATATATTTT. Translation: CASSRVFSGNTIYF.

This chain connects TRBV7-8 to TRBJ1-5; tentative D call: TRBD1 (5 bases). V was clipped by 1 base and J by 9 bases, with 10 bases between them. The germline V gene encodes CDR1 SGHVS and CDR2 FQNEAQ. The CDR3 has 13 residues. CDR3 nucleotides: TGTGCCAGCAGCTTAGTGATTGGGGGGCCCCAGCATTTT. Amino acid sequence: CASSLVIGGPQHF.

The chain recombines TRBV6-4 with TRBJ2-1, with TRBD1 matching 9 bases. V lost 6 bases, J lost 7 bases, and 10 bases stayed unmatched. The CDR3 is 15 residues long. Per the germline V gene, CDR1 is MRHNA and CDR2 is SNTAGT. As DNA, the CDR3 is TGTGCCAGCAGCGGCTCCCCACAGGGGGCGAATGAGCAGTTCTTC. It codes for CASSGSPQGANEQFF.

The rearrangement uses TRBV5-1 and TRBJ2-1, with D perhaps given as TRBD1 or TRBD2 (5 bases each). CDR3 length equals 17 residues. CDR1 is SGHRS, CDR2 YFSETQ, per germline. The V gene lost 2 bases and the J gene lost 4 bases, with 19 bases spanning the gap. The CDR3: CASSFTNQGRGYNEQFF. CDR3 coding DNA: TGCGCCAGCAGCTTTACCAACCAGGGACGAGGATACAATGAGCAGTTCTTC.

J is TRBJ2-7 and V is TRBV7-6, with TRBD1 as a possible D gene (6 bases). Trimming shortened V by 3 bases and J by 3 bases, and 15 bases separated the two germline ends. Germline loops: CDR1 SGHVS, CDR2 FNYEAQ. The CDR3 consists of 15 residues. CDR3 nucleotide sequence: TGTGCCAGCAGCTTGAGGGCAGGGGAGATCTACGAGCAGTACTTC. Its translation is CASSLRAGEIYEQYF.

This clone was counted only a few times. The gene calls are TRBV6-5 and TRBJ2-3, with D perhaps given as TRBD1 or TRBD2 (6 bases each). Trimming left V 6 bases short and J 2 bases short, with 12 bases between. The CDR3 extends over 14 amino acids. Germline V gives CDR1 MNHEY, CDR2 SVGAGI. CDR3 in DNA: TGTGCCAGCAGGAGGGGGGTGGTCACAGATACGCAGTATTTT. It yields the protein CASRRGVVTDTQYF.

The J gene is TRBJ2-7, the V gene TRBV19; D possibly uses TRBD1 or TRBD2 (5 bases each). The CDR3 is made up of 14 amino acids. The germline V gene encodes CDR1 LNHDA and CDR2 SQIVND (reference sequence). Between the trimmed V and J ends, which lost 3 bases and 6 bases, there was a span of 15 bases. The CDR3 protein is CASSITGPGREQYF. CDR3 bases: TGTGCCAGTAGTATTACAGGCCCGGGGCGCGAGCAGTACTTC.

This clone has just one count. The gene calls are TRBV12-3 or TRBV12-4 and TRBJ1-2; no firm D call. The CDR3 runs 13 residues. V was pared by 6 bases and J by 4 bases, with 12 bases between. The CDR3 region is CASSEGGGYGYTF. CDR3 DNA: TGTGCCAGCAGCGAGGGAGGAGGCTATGGCTACACCTTC.